Below, 21 T cell receptor beta chains from the same sample are listed, as sequenced in a study of shared clonotypes between healthy human individuals. Naive CD8 isolation took CD45RO-negative cells positively selected for CCR7 and excluded terminally differentiated effector memory CD45RA+ cells. TCRdb keeps only in-frame clones here, not all; method: immunoSEQ multiplex PCR. The repertoire holds over 2,000,000 clones, with about 93% as singletons. Source material: naive CD8+ T cells from PBMCs. The source of these receptors is a man between 18 and 35 years old in good health. Some clones in this sample may be carry-over from other donors' samples.

V usage is TRBV28 and J usage is TRBJ2-5, with D hard to call. CDR3 length equals 16 residues. Trimming stripped 5 bases from V and 0 bases from J, with 16 bases between. Germline V gives CDR1 MDHEN, CDR2 SYDVKM. In DNA, the CDR3 is TGTGCCAGCAGTAAGGCCGACTCGCGGTACCAAGAGACCCAGTACTTC. Amino acid sequence: CASSKADSRYQETQYF.

The V call is TRBV25-1, the J call TRBJ2-7, with D unresolved. Trimming cost V 8 bases and J 4 bases, with 3 bases left between them. Looked up from germline, CDR1 is MGHDK and CDR2 is SYGVNS. The CDR3 has 9 residues. The DNA for the CDR3 is TGTGCCAGCGGTTACGAGCAGTACTTC. Protein product: CASGYEQYF.

With respect to this clone: Within the sample, other DNA sequences also encode this same CDR3. The J gene is TRBJ1-2, the V gene TRBV13, with TRBD1 as a possible D gene (6 bases). This CDR3 is 12 amino acids long. Per germline, CDR1 PRHDT and CDR2 FYEKMQ (reference sequence). Between the trimmed V and J ends, which lost 1 base and 7 bases, there was a span of 7 bases. The chain's CDR3 is CASSLDRVGYTF. In DNA, the CDR3 is TGTGCCAGCAGCTTAGACAGGGTTGGCTACACCTTC.

About this clone itself: Distinct nucleotide sequences in the sample also encode this CDR3. J is TRBJ1-4 and V is TRBV11-2; D remains unclear. The germline gives CDR1 SGHAT, CDR2 FQNNGV. CDR3 length: 13 residues. V lost 1 base, J lost 2 bases, and 2 bases lay in between. CDR3 DNA: TGTGCCAGCAGCTTAGTGACTAATGAAAAACTGTTTTTT. It is translated as CASSLVTNEKLFF.

The chain has TRBV9 and TRBJ2-1; 10 positions agree with TRBD2. CDR1 is SGDLS, CDR2 YYNGEE, per germline. CDR3 length: 20 amino acids. Trimming cost V 0 bases and J 0 bases; bases outside gene matches: 12. CDR3 protein: CASSVGASGSGSSSYNEQFF. Written as DNA, the CDR3 is TGTGCCAGCAGCGTAGGGGCTAGCGGGAGCGGGTCGAGCTCCTACAATGAGCAGTTCTTC.

This clone was observed once. The chain has TRBV7-9 and TRBJ1-4; no definite D call. The CDR3 loop spans 13 amino acids. V was trimmed by 6 bases and J by 2 bases, leaving 7 bases between them. Germline lookup yields CDR1 SEHNR and CDR2 FQNEAQ (reference sequence). CDR3 loop: CASRGSTNEKLFF. CDR3 coding DNA: TGTGCCAGCAGGGGCTCGACTAATGAAAAACTGTTTTTT.

This chain connects TRBV7-3 to TRBJ2-2, with a weak D call TRBD2 (6 bases). Germline values: CDR1 SGHTA, CDR2 FQGTGA. The ends were cut back, 4 bases at V and 2 bases at J, with 14 bases in the middle. This CDR3 has 16 amino acids. The CDR3 bases are TGTGCCAGCAGCTCCCGGGACTTACCAAACACCGGGGAGCTGTTTTTT. Residues: CASSSRDLPNTGELFF.

This chain uses TRBV28 with TRBJ2-4, with 8 bases aligning to TRBD1. CDR3 size: 16 residues. Looked up from germline, CDR1 is MDHEN and CDR2 is SYDVKM. The trim removed 4 bases at V and 5 bases at J, leaving 10 bases unmatched. The CDR3 nucleotides are TGTGCCAGCAGTTCTATCTTGACAGGGGACGAAAACATTCAGTACTTC. It specifies CASSSILTGDENIQYF.

V and J are TRBV7-6 and TRBJ1-5; D unclear. The CDR3 totals 13 residues. Looked up from germline, CDR1 is SGHVS and CDR2 is FNYEAQ. V was cut by 0 bases and J by 9 bases, with 9 bases left in between. The CDR3 DNA follows: TGTGCCAGCAGCTTAGCCCCGGGTCGGCCCCAGCATTTT. Amino acid sequence: CASSLAPGRPQHF.

V and J are TRBV19 and TRBJ2-7; TRBD1 is a possible D gene (6 bases). The CDR3 is made up of 15 amino acids. Germline loops: CDR1 LNHDA, CDR2 SQIVND (reference sequence). Trimming cost V 5 bases and J 3 bases, with 17 bases left between them. The CDR3 here is CASSPRFGGRYEQYF. CDR3 DNA: TGTGCCAGTAGTCCCCGCTTTGGGGGCCGCTACGAGCAGTACTTC.

V is TRBV28 and J is TRBJ2-7; 9 bases map to TRBD2. This CDR3 has 15 residues. V trimming: 6 bases; J trimming: 3 bases; junction bases outside the gene matches: 9. From germline, CDR1 is MDHEN and CDR2 SYDVKM. In DNA, the CDR3 is TGTGCCAGCAGGTATAAGGGGACTAGCTTCTACGAGCAGTACTTC. It yields the protein CASRYKGTSFYEQYF.

The chain recombines TRBV14 with TRBJ2-2; D ambiguous. The CDR3 has 16 residues. V was clipped by 4 bases and J by 4 bases, with 16 bases between them. Germline V gene sequence: CDR1 SGHDN, CDR2 FVKESK. The CDR3 nucleotides are TGTGCCAGCAGCCTACGACCTATCGGGTCCACCGGGGAGCTGTTTTTT. Its protein is CASSLRPIGSTGELFF.

The chain employs TRBV2 and TRBJ2-5; maybe TRBD1 (6 bases). Per the germline V gene, CDR1 is SNHLY and CDR2 is FYNNEI. The CDR3 extends over 15 amino acids. Trimming left V 7 bases short and J 1 base short, with 16 bases between. The CDR3 nucleotides are TGTGCCAGCACTGCCCCGGGACAAGTCCAAGAGACCCAGTACTTC. It specifies CASTAPGQVQETQYF.

This clone was seen a single time. The chain uses TRBV7-9 and TRBJ1-5, with no clear D. Germline loops: CDR1 SEHNR, CDR2 FQNEAQ (reference sequence). CDR3 length equals 14 residues. V lost 2 bases and J lost 3, with 8 bases in between. The CDR3 bases are TGTGCCAGCAGCTTATCTTTCTCCAATCAGCCCCAGCATTTT. This translates into CASSLSFSNQPQHF.

This rearrangement joins TRBV11-2 to TRBJ2-7; TRBD1 matches 7 bases. Trimming at V came to 1 base and at J to 2 bases, leaving 5 bases not matched to a gene. CDR1 and CDR2 from the germline V gene are SGHAT and FQNNGV. The length of the CDR3 is 15 residues. The CDR3 nucleotides are TGTGCCAGCAGCTTAGTTACAGGGGTACCCTACGAGCAGTACTTC. Amino acids: CASSLVTGVPYEQYF. Filled out from reference TRBV11-2 and TRBJ2-7, the complete variable domain reads EAGVAQSPRYKIIEKRQSVAFWCNPISGHATLYWYQQILGQGPKLLIQFQNNGVVDDSQLPKDRFSAERLKGVDSTLKIQPAKLEDSAVYLCASSLVTGVPYEQYFGPGTRLTVT.

Of note for this clone: Additional DNA sequences in this sample encode the identical CDR3. The CDR3 coding sequence is TGTGCCAGCAGCTTAGTGGGCGTCTACGAGCAGTACTTC. Translating it yields CASSLVGVYEQYF. V is TRBV7-9 and J is TRBJ2-7; unclear D gene. With 1 base removed from V and 3 bases from J, the gap between germline ends came to 7 bases. The CDR3 length is 13 residues. Germline CDR1 SEHNR, CDR2 FQNEAQ (reference sequence).

The chain uses TRBV10-3 and TRBJ2-3; D is uncertain. This CDR3 contains 17 residues. Germline V CDR1 and CDR2: ENHRY, SYGVKD. Trimming took off 3 bases at V and 1 base at J, with 17 bases between the two ends. The CDR3, as DNA: TGTGCCATCAGTGAAAACAAAAATGGACCTGGCACAGATACGCAGTATTTT. Protein product: CAISENKNGPGTDTQYF.

The rearrangement joins TRBV5-8 to TRBJ2-1; D is unclear. Trimming took 3 bases from V and 0 from J, leaving 10 bases between them. Germline loops: CDR1 SGHTS, CDR2 YDEGEE. The CDR3 has 15 amino acids. The chain's CDR3 is CASSSGRNSYNEQFF. The CDR3, as DNA: TGTGCCAGCAGCTCGGGCAGGAACTCCTACAATGAGCAGTTCTTC.

This clone was found once. The J gene is TRBJ2-1, the V gene TRBV10-1; 10 bases fit TRBD2. Germline V CDR1 and CDR2: WNHNN, SYGVQD (reference sequence). The CDR3 is 13 amino acids. The J segment lost 8 bases and the V segment lost 6 bases, leaving 4 bases of the junction unmatched. The CDR3: CASSLGTSDEQFF. CDR3 sequence (DNA): TGCGCCAGCAGCCTCGGGACTAGCGATGAGCAGTTCTTC.

In its sample, this clone was seen once. This chain links TRBV5-8 with TRBJ2-7, with 13 bases that match TRBD2. The J segment lost 4 bases and the V segment lost 3 bases, leaving 1 base of the junction unmatched. CDR3 length: 14 residues. In germline, CDR1 is SGHTS, CDR2 YDEGEE. The CDR3 here is CASSWTSGSYEQYF. CDR3 nucleotides: TGTGCCAGCAGCTGGACTAGCGGGAGTTACGAGCAGTACTTC.

This chain links TRBV27 with TRBJ2-2; no firm D call. Germline V gene lookup returns CDR1 MNHEY and CDR2 SMNVEV (reference sequence). The CDR3 is made up of 17 amino acids. Trimming cost V 7 bases and J 0 bases, with 18 bases left between them. This CDR3 reads CASNQVPIGPNTGELFF. In nucleotides, the CDR3 is TGTGCCAGCAACCAGGTACCTATAGGTCCGAACACCGGGGAGCTGTTTTTT.